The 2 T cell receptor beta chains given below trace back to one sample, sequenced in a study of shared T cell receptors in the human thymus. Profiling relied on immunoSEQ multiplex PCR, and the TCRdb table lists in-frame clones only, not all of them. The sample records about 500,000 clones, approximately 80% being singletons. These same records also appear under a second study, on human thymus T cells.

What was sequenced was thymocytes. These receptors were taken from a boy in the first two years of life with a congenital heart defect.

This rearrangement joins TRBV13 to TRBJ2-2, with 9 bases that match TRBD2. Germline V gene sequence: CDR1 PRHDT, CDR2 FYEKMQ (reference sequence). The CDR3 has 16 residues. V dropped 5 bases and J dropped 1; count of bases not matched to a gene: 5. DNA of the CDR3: TGTGCCAGCAGCCCCGGTAGCGGGGGGAACACCGGGGAGCTGTTTTTT. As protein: CASSPGSGGNTGELFF.

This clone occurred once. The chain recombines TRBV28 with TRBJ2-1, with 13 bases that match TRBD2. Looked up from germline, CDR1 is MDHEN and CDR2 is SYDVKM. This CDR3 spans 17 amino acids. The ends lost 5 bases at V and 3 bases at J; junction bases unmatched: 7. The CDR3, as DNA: TGTGCCAGCAGTCAAGGACTAGCGGGAGTGATCTACAATGAGCAGTTCTTC. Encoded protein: CASSQGLAGVIYNEQFF.